This TCR beta chain was recorded in a study of vaccination effects on CD4 cells after COVID-19. This table comes from immunoSEQ multiplex PCR, and its TCRdb copy is limited to in-frame clones, with some not included. The sample carries nearly 45,000 clones, around 72% recorded once. Pools of viral peptides were used by the ViraFEST assay to expand antigen-specific CD4+ T cells ahead of sequencing. Cultured cells yielded isolated CD4+ T cells after 10 to 11 days. The person had a PCR-confirmed SARS-CoV-2 infection during March to December 2020. Wells each received approximately 2 million PBMC, cultured with approximately 9.7 IU/ml IL-2 and around 10 ug/ml peptides. V shed 0 bases and J shed 4 bases, with 12 bases lying between them. CDR1 and CDR2 from the germline V gene are SGHTA and FQGNSA. The CDR3 length is 15 residues. For this clone: Its antigen remains unidentified.

The sequences come from CD4+ T cells from PBMCs cultured with a peptide pool, collected before COVID-19 vaccination. The sequence was obtained from a human donor who had a prior SARS-CoV-2 infection. The rearrangement joins TRBV7-2 to TRBJ2-5, with D possibly being TRBD2 (6 bases). The DNA for the CDR3 is TGTGCCAGCAGCTTAGCGCCCGGGACTGTAGAGACCCAGTACTTC. It codes for CASSLAPGTVETQYF.